This T cell receptor (beta chain) was observed in a study of control samples from healthy donors and cancer patients. CDR3 length equals 15 residues. Trimming cost V 0 bases and J 2 bases, with 11 bases left between them. CDR1 and CDR2 (germline): MNHEY, SVGAGI. Profiling relied on immunoSEQ multiplex PCR, and the TCRdb table lists in-frame clones only, not all of them. The data contain roughly 120,000 clones, about 93% of them seen just once; the ten biggest clones take up approximately 2.5%. This receptor was identified in a man between 25 and 39 years old in good health. Specimen: blood. The chain is built from TRBV6-5 and TRBJ2-7, with unresolved D. DNA of the CDR3: TGTGCCAGCAGTTACTCGAGTCCAGAAACCTACGAGCAGTACTTC. This translates into CASSYSSPETYEQYF.